The next 5 T cell receptor beta chains were all read from a single sample in a study of blood T cell repertoires in COVID-19. Data came from immunoSEQ multiplex PCR; TCRdb stores just in-frame clones and leaves some out. Among tens of thousands of clones listed, 82% were seen once. Sequencing was performed on peripheral blood. The receptors were gathered from a man in his fifties with active or convalescent COVID-19.

This clone was found a few times. The V gene is TRBV3-1 (or the pseudogene TRBV3-2), the J gene TRBJ2-7, with D perhaps TRBD1 (5 bases). The ends were cut back, 4 bases at V and 6 bases at J, with 10 bases in the middle. CDR3 length equals 12 residues. Germline assignment: CDR1 LGHDT and CDR2 YNNKEL (reference sequence). Here the CDR3 DNA reads TGTGCCAGCAGCCCCGGACAAACCGAGCAGTACGTC. Amino acid sequence: CASSPGQTEQYV.

CDR3 loop: CASSLGQGAGTEAFF. The CDR3 coding sequence is TGTGCCAGCAGCTTAGGTCAGGGGGCGGGCACTGAAGCTTTCTTT. The V and J genes are TRBV11-3 and TRBJ1-1, with TRBD1 identical over 8 bases. J was trimmed by 4 bases and V by 1 base; bases with no gene match: 5. The germline V gene encodes CDR1 SGHNT and CDR2 YENEEA. CDR3 length: 15 amino acids.

This clone was detected a few times. J is TRBJ1-1 and V is TRBV14; 8 bases match TRBD1. The junction had 9 bases not matched to a gene; V was cut back by 4 bases and J by 8 bases. The length of the CDR3 is 14 residues. Germline V gene lookup returns CDR1 SGHDN and CDR2 FVKESK. The DNA for the CDR3 is TGTGCCAGCAGCCCTATGACAGGGGCTAGCGAAGCTTTCTTT. This codes for CASSPMTGASEAFF.

V usage is TRBV5-1 and J usage is TRBJ1-2; 9 nucleotides match TRBD1. The CDR3 has 14 amino acids. Germline CDR1 is SGHRS and CDR2 is YFSETQ. The V and J ends lost 3 bases and 3 bases, in that order; junction bases with no gene match: 3. The CDR3 protein is CASSSRTGDYGYTF. The DNA of the CDR3 is TGCGCCAGCAGCTCCCGGACAGGGGACTATGGCTACACCTTC.

The chain carries TRBV4-3 and TRBJ2-7; D is perhaps TRBD1 (7 bases). Trimming shortened V by 1 base and J by 3 bases, and 13 bases separated the two germline ends. CDR1 and CDR2 (germline): LGHNA, YSLEER. CDR3 length equals 15 residues. The CDR3 spells CASSQAAGQNYEQYF. The CDR3 DNA follows: TGCGCCAGCAGCCAAGCGGCGGGACAGAACTACGAGCAGTACTTC.